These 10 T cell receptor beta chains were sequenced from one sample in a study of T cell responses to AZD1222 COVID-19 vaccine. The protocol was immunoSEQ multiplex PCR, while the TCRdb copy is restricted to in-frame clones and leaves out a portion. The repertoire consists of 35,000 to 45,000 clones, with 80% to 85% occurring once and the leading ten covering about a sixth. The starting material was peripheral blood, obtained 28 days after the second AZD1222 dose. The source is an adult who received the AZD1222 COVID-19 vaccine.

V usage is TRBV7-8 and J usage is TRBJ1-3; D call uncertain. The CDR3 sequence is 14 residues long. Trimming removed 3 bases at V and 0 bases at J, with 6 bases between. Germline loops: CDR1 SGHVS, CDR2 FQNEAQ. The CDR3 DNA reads TGTGCCAGCAGCTTTGGTACCTCTGGAAACACCATATATTTT. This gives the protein CASSFGTSGNTIYF.

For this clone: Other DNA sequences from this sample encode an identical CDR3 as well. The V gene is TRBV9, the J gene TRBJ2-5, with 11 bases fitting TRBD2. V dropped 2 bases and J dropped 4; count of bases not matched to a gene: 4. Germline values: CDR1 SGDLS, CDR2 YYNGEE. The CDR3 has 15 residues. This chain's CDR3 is CASSVGLAGGETQYF. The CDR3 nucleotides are TGTGCCAGCAGCGTGGGGCTAGCGGGGGGAGAGACCCAGTACTTC. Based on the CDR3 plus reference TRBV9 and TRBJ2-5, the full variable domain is DSGVTQTPKHLITATGQRVTLRCSPRSGDLSVYWYQQSLDQGLQFLIQYYNGEERAKGNILERFSAQQFPDLHSELNLSSLELGDSALYFCASSVGLAGGETQYFGPGTRLLVL.

DNA of the CDR3: TGTGCCAGCAGCTTAGCCCCAAACAGGGGGGGAGAGACCCAGTACTTC. Its protein product is CASSLAPNRGGETQYF. The chain recombines TRBV7-2 with TRBJ2-5, with D perhaps matching TRBD1 (8 bases). The CDR3 is made up of 16 amino acids. CDR1 is SGHTA, CDR2 FQGNSA, per germline. Trimming shortened V by 0 bases and J by 4 bases, and 15 bases separated the two germline ends.

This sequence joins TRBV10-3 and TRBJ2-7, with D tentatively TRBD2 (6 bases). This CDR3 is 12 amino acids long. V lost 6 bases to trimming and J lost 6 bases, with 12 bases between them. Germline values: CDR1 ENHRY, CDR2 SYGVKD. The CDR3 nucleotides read TGTGCCATCAGACTGGGGGGAGGCGAGCAGTACTTC. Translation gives CAIRLGGGEQYF.

The CDR3: CASSLDQPGTPLHF. DNA for the CDR3: TGCGCCAGCAGCTTGGATCAGCCTGGGACACCCCTCCACTTT. This sequence joins TRBV5-1 and TRBJ1-6, with D unclear. The V gene's germline CDR1 is SGHRS and CDR2 YFSETQ. The CDR3 is made up of 14 amino acids. Trimming stripped 0 bases from V and 11 bases from J, with 12 bases between.

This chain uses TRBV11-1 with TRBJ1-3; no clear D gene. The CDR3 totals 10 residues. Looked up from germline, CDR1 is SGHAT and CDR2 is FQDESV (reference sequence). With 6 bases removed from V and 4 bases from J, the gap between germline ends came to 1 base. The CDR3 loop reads CASRGNTIYF. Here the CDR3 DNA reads TGTGCCAGCAGAGGAAACACCATATATTTT.

The CDR3 region is CASSPRLAGTNTGELFF. CDR3 in DNA: TGTGCCAGCAGTCCCCGACTAGCGGGTACAAACACCGGGGAGCTGTTTTTT. V gene TRBV6-6 combines with J gene TRBJ2-2; 10 bases align to TRBD2. Germline lookup yields CDR1 MNHNY and CDR2 SVGAGI (reference sequence). Trimming took 5 bases from V and 2 from J; bases not matched to a gene: 8. CDR3 length: 17 amino acids.

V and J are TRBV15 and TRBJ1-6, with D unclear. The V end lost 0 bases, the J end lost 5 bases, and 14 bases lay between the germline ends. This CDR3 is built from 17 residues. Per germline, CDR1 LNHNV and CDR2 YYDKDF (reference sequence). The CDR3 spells CATSRELHSEHNSPLHF. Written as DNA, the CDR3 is TGTGCCACCAGCAGAGAGCTCCACAGCGAGCATAATTCACCCCTCCACTTT.

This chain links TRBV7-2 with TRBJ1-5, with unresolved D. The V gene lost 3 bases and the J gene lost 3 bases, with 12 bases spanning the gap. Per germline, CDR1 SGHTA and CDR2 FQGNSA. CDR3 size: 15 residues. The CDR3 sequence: CASSFVGLNNQPQHF. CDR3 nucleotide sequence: TGTGCCAGCAGCTTTGTTGGTCTAAACAATCAGCCCCAGCATTTT.

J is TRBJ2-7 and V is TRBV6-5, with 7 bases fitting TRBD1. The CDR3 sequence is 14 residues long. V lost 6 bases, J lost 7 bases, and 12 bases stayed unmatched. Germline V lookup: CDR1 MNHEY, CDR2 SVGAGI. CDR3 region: CASSLGQPVVEQYF. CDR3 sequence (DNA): TGTGCCAGCAGCCTGGGACAGCCCGTCGTGGAGCAGTACTTC.